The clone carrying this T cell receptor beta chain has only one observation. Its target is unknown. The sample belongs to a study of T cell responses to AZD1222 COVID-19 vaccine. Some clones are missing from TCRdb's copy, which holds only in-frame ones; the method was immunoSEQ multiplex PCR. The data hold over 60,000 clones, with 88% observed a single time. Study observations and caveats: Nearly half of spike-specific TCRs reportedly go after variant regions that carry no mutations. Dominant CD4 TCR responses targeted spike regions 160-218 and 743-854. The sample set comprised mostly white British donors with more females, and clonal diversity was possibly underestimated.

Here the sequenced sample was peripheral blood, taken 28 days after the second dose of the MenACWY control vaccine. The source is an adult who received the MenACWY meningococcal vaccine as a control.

The CDR3 nucleotides read TGCAGCGTTGTAGTACAATCGAACACTGAAGCTTTCTTT. Its protein is CSVVVQSNTEAFF. V is TRBV29-1 and J is TRBJ1-1; D is ambiguous. V was trimmed by 4 bases and J by 1 base, leaving 10 bases between them. The CDR3 loop spans 13 amino acids. Germline V lookup: CDR1 SQVTM, CDR2 ANQGSEA.